Shown below are 13 T cell receptor beta chains from a single sample sequenced in a study of blood T cell repertoires in COVID-19. The table came from immunoSEQ multiplex PCR; TCRdb's copy has only in-frame clones and leaves some out. Here the sample spans about 74,000 clones, nearly 80% being singletons. The sample was peripheral blood. The source of these receptors is a human donor in a cohort sampled during active COVID-19.

The rearrangement links TRBV23-1 to TRBJ1-2; 9 bases fit TRBD1. TRBV23-1 is an ORF, with its function uncertain. The CDR3 extends over 17 amino acids. The trim removed 1 base at V and 6 bases at J, leaving 12 bases unmatched. CDR3 amino acids: CASSQFPRDRVYNGYTF. DNA for the CDR3: TGCGCCAGCAGTCAATTCCCACGGGACAGGGTATATAATGGCTACACCTTC.

The CDR3 sequence: CASRSGLALYNEQFF. In DNA, the CDR3 is TGTGCCAGCAGGTCCGGACTAGCGTTGTACAATGAGCAGTTCTTC. This chain joins TRBV7-3 and TRBJ2-1; 9 nucleotides line up with TRBD2. After removal of 6 bases from V and 4 bases from J, the junction contained 7 bases not matched to a gene. Germline CDR1 reads SGHTA; CDR2 reads FQGTGA. There are 15 residues in the CDR3. Full variable domain (rest looked up from reference TRBV7-3 and TRBJ2-1): GAGVSQTPSNKVTEKGKYVELRCDPISGHTALYWYRQSLGQGPEFLIYFQGTGAADDSGLPNDRFFAVRPEGSVSTLKIQRTERGDSAVYLCASRSGLALYNEQFFGPGTRLTVL.

The chain uses TRBV4-1 and TRBJ1-4, with D maybe TRBD1 (5 bases). The CDR3 runs to 14 residues. Germline V gives CDR1 MGHRA, CDR2 YSYEKL. V lost 4 bases, J lost 8 bases, and 14 bases lay in between. Here the CDR3 reads CASSPSGAWEKLFF. The CDR3 DNA reads TGCGCCAGCAGCCCTTCTGGGGCTTGGGAAAAACTGTTTTTT.

The table lists this clone with a count of one. V gene TRBV5-1 combines with J gene TRBJ1-1; TRBD1 matches 9 bases. V lost 5 bases and J lost 7; bases outside the gene matches: 6. This CDR3 region has 13 residues. Looked up from germline, CDR1 is SGHRS and CDR2 is YFSETQ. This CDR3 reads CASRQGAWGEAFF. The CDR3 bases are TGCGCCAGCAGACAGGGGGCGTGGGGTGAAGCTTTCTTT.

This clone came up once. This rearrangement joins TRBV7-3 to TRBJ1-1; 8 bases line up with TRBD1. CDR3 length: 15 residues. Germline loops: CDR1 SGHTA, CDR2 FQGTGA. J was trimmed by 1 base and V by 5 bases; bases with no gene match: 6. CDR3 nucleotides: TGTGCCAGCAGCAGACAGGGGAATTCGAACACTGAAGCTTTCTTT. It translates to CASSRQGNSNTEAFF.

The gene calls are TRBV25-1 and TRBJ2-7; TRBD2 matches at 12 bases. The CDR3 is 18 residues long. Germline CDR1 is MGHDK and CDR2 is SYGVNS. The V gene end was trimmed by 4 bases and the J gene end by 5 bases; junction bases not matched to a gene: 15. In DNA, the CDR3 is TGTGCCAGCAGTGGGCAGCTAGCGGGAGGGTCCTGGTGGGACGAGCAGTACGTC. This sequence encodes CASSGQLAGGSWWDEQYV.

This clone came up once. The rearrangement uses TRBV19 and TRBJ1-4; D is unclear. Germline lookup yields CDR1 LNHDA and CDR2 SQIVND (reference sequence). V was pared by 6 bases and J by 0 bases, with 11 bases between. The CDR3 loop spans 15 amino acids. CDR3 DNA: TGTGCCAGTAGGAGGGCCAGCGCAACTAATGAAAAACTGTTTTTT. Its translation is CASRRASATNEKLFF.

The chain is built from TRBV7-9 and TRBJ1-2, with D perhaps matching TRBD1 (6 bases). The V and J ends lost 5 bases and 0 bases respectively, with 16 bases between them. CDR3 length equals 16 residues. CDR1 is SEHNR and CDR2 is FQNEAQ in the germline V gene (reference sequence). The CDR3 sequence: CASSPPNRVPNYGYTF. In DNA form, the CDR3 reads TGTGCCAGCAGCCCGCCCAACAGGGTTCCTAACTATGGCTACACCTTC.

This clone was observed a single time. This sequence joins TRBV19 and TRBJ1-1; weak D call: TRBD1 (6 bases). The CDR3 spans 13 residues. CDR1 LNHDA and CDR2 SQIVND come from the germline V gene (reference sequence). V was clipped by 11 bases and J by 1 base, with 14 bases between them. CDR3 DNA: TGTGCCGCAGGGGCGGGCACGAACACTGAAGCTTTCTTT. Protein product: CAAGAGTNTEAFF.

The gene calls are TRBV9 and TRBJ2-1, with 11 bases identical to TRBD1. The CDR3 has 15 residues. V was clipped by 3 bases and J by 9 bases; unmatched bases: 8. Germline CDR1 SGDLS, CDR2 YYNGEE. The CDR3 protein is CASSAGTGGQSEQFF. CDR3 nucleotide sequence: TGTGCCAGCAGCGCCGGGACAGGGGGGCAGAGTGAGCAGTTCTTC. The variable domain in full, completed from reference TRBV9 and TRBJ2-1, reads DSGVTQTPKHLITATGQRVTLRCSPRSGDLSVYWYQQSLDQGLQFLIQYYNGEERAKGNILERFSAQQFPDLHSELNLSSLELGDSALYFCASSAGTGGQSEQFFGPGTRLTVL.

This chain connects TRBV7-9 to TRBJ2-6; D perhaps matches TRBD1 (6 bases). Germline V gene data show CDR1 as SEHNR and CDR2 as FQNEAQ (reference sequence). This CDR3 is 17 amino acids long. The V and J ends lost 1 base and 2 bases respectively, with 12 bases between them. This chain's CDR3 is CASSLEAGVAGANVLTF. CDR3 nucleotide sequence: TGTGCCAGCAGCTTAGAGGCAGGGGTTGCTGGGGCCAACGTCCTGACTTTC.

The chain has TRBV7-2 and TRBJ2-5; 11 nucleotides line up with TRBD2. V dropped 0 bases and J dropped 2; count of bases not matched to a gene: 2. The CDR3 covers 16 residues. Germline-derived CDR1 and CDR2 are SGHTA and FQGNSA. CDR3 in amino acids: CASSLAGTSGQETQYF. The DNA of the CDR3 is TGTGCCAGCAGCTTAGCGGGGACTAGCGGACAAGAGACCCAGTACTTC.

At least ten counts were recorded for this clone. The V gene is TRBV25-1, the J gene TRBJ1-2, with 11 bases that match TRBD1. V was clipped by 8 bases and J by 6 bases; unmatched bases: 5. Germline CDR1 reads MGHDK; CDR2 reads SYGVNS. CDR3 length: 13 amino acids. The chain's CDR3 is CASGWTGGDGYTF. CDR3 sequence (DNA): TGTGCCAGCGGCTGGACAGGGGGCGATGGCTACACCTTC.